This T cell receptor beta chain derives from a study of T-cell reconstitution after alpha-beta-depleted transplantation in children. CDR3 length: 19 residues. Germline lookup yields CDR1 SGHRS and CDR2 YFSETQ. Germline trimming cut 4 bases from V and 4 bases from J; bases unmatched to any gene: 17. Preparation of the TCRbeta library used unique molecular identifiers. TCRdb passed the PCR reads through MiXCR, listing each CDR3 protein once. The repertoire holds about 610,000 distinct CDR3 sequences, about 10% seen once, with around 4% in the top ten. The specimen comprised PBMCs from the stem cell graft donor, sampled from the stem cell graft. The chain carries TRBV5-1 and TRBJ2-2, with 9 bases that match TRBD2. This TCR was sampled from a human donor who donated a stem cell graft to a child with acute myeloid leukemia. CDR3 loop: CASSLNVGGRTSATGELFF. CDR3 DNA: TGCGCCAGCAGCCTGAATGTGGGGGGCAGGACTAGCGCCACCGGGGAGCTGTTTTTT.